These 5 T cell receptor beta chains were all obtained from the same sample, sequenced in a study of blood T cell repertoires in COVID-19. Sequencing used immunoSEQ multiplex PCR; TCRdb keeps in-frame clones, though not all of them. The sample shows fewer than 300,000 clones, about 93% of them seen only once. Input material: PBMCs or T cells enriched from blood (not recorded which). These TCRs come from a woman in her thirties who had recovered from COVID-19.

On this clone: One end of the junction is discordant with germline, which a read error may explain. The CDR3 sequence is CASSEVNSREKQFF. CDR3 nucleotide sequence: TGTGCCAGCAGTGAAGTCAACTCCAGGGAAAAACAGTTTTTT. J is TRBJ1-4 and V is TRBV2; tentatively, D is TRBD1 (5 bases). The CDR3 runs to 14 residues. Germline V gene data show CDR1 as SNHLY and CDR2 as FYNNEI.

This rearrangement joins TRBV27 to TRBJ2-1, with a possible D match to TRBD2 (5 bases). The germline V gene encodes CDR1 MNHEY and CDR2 SMNVEV (reference sequence). V was pared by 6 bases and J by 9 bases, with 18 bases between. CDR3 length: 14 residues. The CDR3 protein is CASSHTRVVSEQFF. The CDR3 nucleotides are TGTGCCAGCAGCCATACTAGGGTTGTCAGTGAGCAGTTCTTC.

CDR3 in amino acids: CASSFNSNQPQHF. For the CDR3, the DNA is TGTGCCAGCAGTTTTAATAGCAATCAGCCCCAGCATTTT. The V gene is TRBV27, the J gene TRBJ1-5; D remains unclear. Deletions cut 3 bases from V and 0 bases from J, with 3 bases between. The germline V gene encodes CDR1 MNHEY and CDR2 SMNVEV (reference sequence). This CDR3 has 13 residues.

In its sample, this clone was seen a few times. The sample holds other DNA sequences that translate to the same CDR3. V usage is TRBV6-2 or TRBV6-3 and J usage is TRBJ2-2, with a tentative D call TRBD2 (5 bases). Germline CDR1 reads MNHEY; CDR2 reads SVGEGT. With 4 bases removed from V and 1 base from J, the gap between germline ends came to 7 bases. The CDR3 consists of 14 residues. This CDR3 is CASSFRENTGELFF. The CDR3 DNA reads as TGTGCCAGCAGTTTCCGGGAGAACACCGGGGAGCTGTTTTTT.

V usage is TRBV5-4 and J usage is TRBJ2-2; D is perhaps TRBD1 (5 bases). CDR3 length equals 16 residues. The germline V and J ends were trimmed by 1 base and 0 bases, with 10 bases remaining between them. CDR1 is SGHNT, CDR2 YYREEE, per germline (reference sequence). The CDR3 here is CASSLYSGSNTGELFF. In DNA form, the CDR3 reads TGTGCCAGCAGCTTGTATTCAGGGTCGAACACCGGGGAGCTGTTTTTT.